What follows describes a single TCR beta chain. In the original processing: For nucleated cells, counts were estimated from reference gene primer amplification. The repertoire was sequenced with immunoSEQ multiplex PCR; TCRdb's copy has only in-frame clones and lacks some. V and J calls and clone size are those listed in that table; D and trimming were worked out from the DNA. Among fewer than 200,000 clones listed, over 75% were seen once. The sample is drawn from a study of blood T cell repertoires in COVID-19. Study information: PBMCs, B-cell-depleted T cells, or T cells were the source of the cDNA or gDNA that made up the material.

Per germline, CDR1 SGHRS and CDR2 YFSETQ. This CDR3 is 14 amino acids long. V lost 4 bases and J 5 bases, leaving 16 bases between the germline ends. This clonotype was obtained from a man in his 60s who had recovered from COVID-19. The chain combines TRBV5-1 with TRBJ2-7; maybe TRBD2 (5 bases). Sequencing was performed on peripheral blood. Written as DNA, the CDR3 is TGCGCCAGCAGCCGGGCGGGTACTTTGGACGAGCAGTACTTC. It codes for CASSRAGTLDEQYF.